A selection of T cell receptor beta chains follows, all from one sample in a study of blood T cell repertoires in COVID-19. The data were produced by immunoSEQ multiplex PCR, yet TCRdb's version contains in-frame clones alone and is incomplete. The table includes a few hundred thousand clones, around 86% detected once. The sequencing input was peripheral blood. The receptors come from a woman aged 25 to 45 with active or convalescent COVID-19. Both conserved end residues are part of each CDR3. D genes are given only for firm matches. Only some rows state a clone size, as once, few, many or a class for expanded clones.

j_gene	v_gene	d_gene	abundance	CDR3aa	CDR3nt
TRBJ1-6	TRBV30	-	-	CAWSPRGGAGNSPLHF	TGTGCCTGGAGCCCTCGCGGGGGTGCAGGTAATTCACCCCTCCACTTT
TRBJ1-6	TRBV9	-	-	CASSVGPDYNSPLHF	TGTGCCAGCAGCGTAGGCCCAGATTATAATTCACCCCTCCACTTT
TRBJ1-2	TRBV7-2	-	-	CASSLPREFVESTF	TGTGCCAGCAGCTTGCCCAGGGAATTTGTGGAGAGCACCTTC
TRBJ1-4	TRBV5-6	-	-	CASQLTWRQVGEKLFF	TGTGCCAGCCAATTGACCTGGAGACAGGTGGGAGAAAAACTGTTTTTT
TRBJ1-2	TRBV5-6	-	-	CASSLAAGIPHYGYTF	TGTGCCAGCAGCTTGGCTGCAGGGATCCCCCACTATGGCTACACCTTC
TRBJ2-5	TRBV4-1	-	-	CASSQARPGETQYF	TGCGCCAGCAGCCAAGCCAGGCCTGGGGAGACCCAGTACTTC
TRBJ2-3	TRBV28	-	-	CASSLPSGLTDTQYF	TGTGCCAGCAGTTTGCCCTCTGGGCTCACAGATACGCAGTATTTT
TRBJ2-7	TRBV9	-	once	CASSVEPNSYEQYF	TGTGCCAGCAGCGTAGAGCCCAACTCCTACGAGCAGTACTTC
TRBJ1-2	TRBV18	-	-	CASSQTQGKDYGYTF	TGTGCCAGCTCACAAACACAGGGAAAGGACTATGGCTACACCTTC
TRBJ1-5	TRBV10-3	-	-	CAISGSGVDQPQHF	TGTGCCATCAGTGGGTCAGGGGTGGATCAGCCCCAGCATTTT
TRBJ2-4	TRBV27	-	many	CASSPLTGGPETKNIQYF	TGTGCCAGCAGTCCGCTGACTGGGGGCCCTGAGACCAAAAACATTCAGTACTTC
TRBJ2-7	TRBV18	-	-	CASSPSGHNEQYF	TGTGCCAGCTCACCATCCGGACATAACGAGCAGTACTTC
TRBJ2-7	TRBV28	TRBD1	-	CASTTPGTGTYEQYF	TGTGCCAGCACTACACCTGGGACAGGGACCTACGAGCAGTACTTC
TRBJ2-7	TRBV6-1	-	-	CASSVFKEAPEVPYIYEQYF	TGTGCCAGCAGTGTATTTAAAGAGGCCCCAGAGGTGCCATATATCTACGAGCAGTACTTC
TRBJ2-7	TRBV19	TRBD1	once	CASSIVPGQIYEQYF	TGTGCCAGTAGTATCGTTCCGGGACAGATTTACGAGCAGTACTTC
TRBJ2-1	TRBV6-2/TRBV6-3	-	-	CASSQRRVAFPYNEQFF	TGTGCCAGCAGCCAACGCCGGGTAGCGTTCCCCTACAATGAGCAGTTCTTC
TRBJ2-1	TRBV7-2	TRBD2	-	CASSLAQLGGINEQFF	TGTGCCAGCAGCTTAGCGCAGCTCGGGGGGATCAATGAGCAGTTCTTC
TRBJ1-2	TRBV30	-	-	CAWMGQGYYGYTF	TGTGCCTGGATGGGGCAGGGTTATTATGGCTACACCTTC
TRBJ1-4	TRBV5-4	-	-	CASSPSWRVEKLFF	TGTGCCAGCAGCCCATCCTGGAGGGTCGAAAAACTGTTTTTT
TRBJ2-3	TRBV7-3	TRBD2	-	CASSLTPPTSGGTDTQYF	TGTGCCAGCAGCTTAACCCCCCCTACTAGCGGGGGGACAGATACGCAGTATTTT
TRBJ1-1	TRBV4-3	TRBD1	-	CASSQDGGQTAFF	TGCGCCAGCAGCCAGGATGGGGGACAGACAGCTTTCTTT
TRBJ1-5	TRBV19	-	-	CASSIVQGSGPQHF	TGTGCCAGTAGTATAGTACAGGGCAGTGGGCCCCAGCATTTT
TRBJ2-1	TRBV29-1	-	-	CSVVTGSGYNEQFF	TGCAGCGTCGTGACTGGAAGCGGGTACAATGAGCAGTTCTTC
TRBJ2-2	TRBV24-1	TRBD2	-	CAAGGKANTGELFF	TGTGCCGCGGGGGGAAAAGCGAACACCGGGGAGCTGTTTTTT
TRBJ1-2	TRBV5-1	TRBD1	-	CASSSLMTGIYGYTF	TGCGCCAGCAGCTCCCTCATGACAGGGATCTATGGCTACACCTTC
TRBJ1-2	TRBV19	TRBD1	-	CASSPGGYRGRYGYTF	TGTGCCAGTAGTCCTGGGGGCTACAGGGGAAGGTATGGCTACACCTTC
TRBJ1-1	TRBV28	-	-	CASTLETSGEAFF	TGTGCCAGCACCCTGGAGACCTCGGGTGAAGCTTTCTTT